Sequencing of this TCR beta chain was carried out in a study of T cell responses to AZD1222 COVID-19 vaccine. Method: immunoSEQ multiplex PCR; TCRdb's copy keeps in-frame clones and lacks some. The sample holds 150,000 to 200,000 clones, roughly 90% seen once. Germline loops: CDR1 LGHDT, CDR2 YNNKEL (reference sequence). V was pared by 0 bases and J by 3 bases, with 26 bases between. The length of the CDR3 is 20 residues. Material: peripheral blood, obtained on day 0 of AZD1222 vaccination. This chain links TRBV3-1 (or the pseudogene TRBV3-2) with TRBJ1-2, with D maybe TRBD1 (6 bases). The receptor comes from an adult in good health. This CDR3 is CASSQDPYSLEGGAHYGYTF. For the CDR3, the DNA is TGTGCCAGCAGCCAAGATCCATATTCCTTGGAGGGGGGCGCCCACTATGGCTACACCTTC.